This TCR beta chain was documented in a study of blood T cells in healthy people across ages. Findings and limits, study-wide: Naive CD4+ cell counts and diversity both ran higher in long-lived than in aged donors.

This clonotype occurred a few times. Its specificity is not known. Primed by a sample-barcoded 5' primer and a J-beta primer mix, a second PCR proceeded for about 7 to 11 cycles. MiXCR was run by TCRdb on the 5' RACE reads, yielding one entry per CDR3 protein. The table lists some 690,000 distinct CDR3 sequences, 20% to 25% of them singletons. V was pared by 1 base and J by 1 base, with 18 bases between. The CDR3 length is 17 residues. Germline values: CDR1 DFQATT, CDR2 SNEGSKA (reference sequence). The J gene is TRBJ2-3, the V gene TRBV20-1; the D call may be TRBD1 or TRBD2 (6 bases each). What was sequenced was blood. This TCR came from a man aged 65-85 years in good health. This CDR3 is CSARGGLGGQGTDTQYF. CDR3 nucleotide sequence: TGCAGTGCTAGAGGGGGATTGGGGGGACAAGGCACAGATACGCAGTATTTT.